The present T cell receptor beta chain was sequenced within a study of lung T cells in sarcoidosis with Löfgren's syndrome. Study-wide background: Analyses focused on Löfgren's syndrome patients.

MiXCR, run by TCRdb on the reads, gives a single entry per CDR3 protein. Of roughly 63,000 distinct CDR3 sequences listed, 21% are singletons. This clonotype was recorded many times. Its target is not known. General observations from the study: These T cells were suggested, not shown, to recognize a putative antigen.

The sample was CD4+ T cells from PBMCs. The clonotype originates from a human donor with sarcoidosis (Löfgren's syndrome or another form), or a control subject (not recorded which).

CDR3 in amino acids: CASSFGAPSYNEQFF. DNA of the CDR3: TGTGCCAGCAGTTTCGGAGCGCCCTCCTACAATGAGCAGTTCTTC. The chain has TRBV12-3 or TRBV12-4 and TRBJ2-1; no firm D call. This CDR3 comprises 15 residues. The V gene lost 3 bases and the J gene lost 0 bases, with 9 bases spanning the gap.